The rows below give T cell receptor beta chains drawn from one sample of a study of identical twins. Each CDR3 protein gets one entry after TCRdb re-called the 5' RACE reads with MiXCR. The sample carries about 690,000 distinct CDR3 sequences, around 5.7% recorded once. The sequencing sample was made of naive T cells sorted from blood. The receptors stem from a man between 18 and 35 years old in good health. CDR3s include the opening cysteine and the closing phenylalanine or tryptophan. The order of the fields is J gene, V gene, D gene, clone size, CDR3 DNA, CDR3 protein. D genes are given only for firm matches. Only part of the rows carry a size: once, few, many, or a class if the clone is expanded.

j_call: TRBJ2-7; v_call: TRBV7-2; d_call: TRBD1; clone_size: NA; cdr3_nt: TGTGCCAGCAGCTTACTCCGGACAGGAACCTACGAGCAGTACTTC; cdr3_aa: CASSLLRTGTYEQYF
j_call: TRBJ2-3; v_call: TRBV30; d_call: TRBD2; clone_size: many; cdr3_nt: TGTGCCTGGACCCCAGGGAGGGGAGCGTCAGATACGCAGTATTTT; cdr3_aa: CAWTPGRGASDTQYF
j_call: TRBJ2-7; v_call: TRBV3-1; d_call: NA; clone_size: NA; cdr3_nt: TGTGCCAGCAGCCAAGGACATTCCTACGAGCAGTACTTC; cdr3_aa: CASSQGHSYEQYF
j_call: TRBJ2-1; v_call: TRBV12-3/TRBV12-4; d_call: NA; clone_size: many; cdr3_nt: TGTGCCAGCGGCCCGTTAGGGGGGGGTTACAATGAGCAGTTCTTC; cdr3_aa: CASGPLGGGYNEQFF
j_call: TRBJ2-2; v_call: TRBV12-3/TRBV12-4; d_call: TRBD1; clone_size: NA; cdr3_nt: TGTGCCAGCAGTTCCGGGACAGGGGGGGCGAACACCGGGGAGCTGTTTTTT; cdr3_aa: CASSSGTGGANTGELFF
j_call: TRBJ2-2; v_call: TRBV6-5; d_call: TRBD1; clone_size: NA; cdr3_nt: TGTGCCAGCAGTAACCCCGGGACAGGGGGATCCGGGGAGCTGTTTTTT; cdr3_aa: CASSNPGTGGSGELFF
j_call: TRBJ2-1; v_call: TRBV29-1; d_call: NA; clone_size: NA; cdr3_nt: TGCAGCGTTGAAGATAGCCGGTTGGGGCAGTTCTTC; cdr3_aa: CSVEDSRLGQFF
j_call: TRBJ1-1; v_call: TRBV6-1; d_call: NA; clone_size: many; cdr3_nt: TGTGCCAGCAGTGACTGGGGAGACACTGAAGCTTTCTTT; cdr3_aa: CASSDWGDTEAFF
j_call: TRBJ2-1; v_call: TRBV29-1; d_call: NA; clone_size: many; cdr3_nt: TGCAGCGGGGGACCGACGGGTGAGCAGTTCTTC; cdr3_aa: CSGGPTGEQFF
j_call: TRBJ1-5; v_call: TRBV6-6; d_call: NA; clone_size: many; cdr3_nt: TGTGCCAGCAGTACCGCCGGTAAACCCCAGCATTTT; cdr3_aa: CASSTAGKPQHF
j_call: TRBJ1-4; v_call: TRBV4-1; d_call: NA; clone_size: many; cdr3_nt: TGCGCCAGCAGCCAAGATCGTCAGGCTAATGAAAAACTGTTTTTT; cdr3_aa: CASSQDRQANEKLFF
j_call: TRBJ2-1; v_call: TRBV13; d_call: NA; clone_size: few; cdr3_nt: TGTGCCAGCAGCTTAAGGGGGGGCGGGTACAATGAGCAGTTCTTC; cdr3_aa: CASSLRGGGYNEQFF
j_call: TRBJ2-4; v_call: TRBV28; d_call: NA; clone_size: few; cdr3_nt: TGTGCCAGCAGTTTATTTTCTTTTCTAGCCAAAAACATTCAGTACTTC; cdr3_aa: CASSLFSFLAKNIQYF
j_call: TRBJ2-5; v_call: TRBV18; d_call: NA; clone_size: NA; cdr3_nt: TGTGCCAGCTCACCACCGCAGGGTCTAGAGACCCAGTACTTC; cdr3_aa: CASSPPQGLETQYF
j_call: TRBJ2-1; v_call: TRBV7-2; d_call: TRBD2; clone_size: few; cdr3_nt: TGTGCCAGCAGCTTTACTAGCGCCAATGAGCAGTTCTTC; cdr3_aa: CASSFTSANEQFF
j_call: TRBJ2-1; v_call: TRBV12-3/TRBV12-4; d_call: TRBD1; clone_size: many; cdr3_nt: TGTGCCAGCACACCGGGACAGGGCAAAAGGGGCGGAAATGAGCAGTTCTTC; cdr3_aa: CASTPGQGKRGGNEQFF
j_call: TRBJ2-3; v_call: TRBV11-2; d_call: TRBD1; clone_size: many; cdr3_nt: TGTGCCAGCAGCGTACAGGGGGAGCAGTATTTT; cdr3_aa: CASSVQGEQYF
j_call: TRBJ2-7; v_call: TRBV10-3; d_call: TRBD1; clone_size: many; cdr3_nt: TGTGCCATCAGTGAGGCGCCAGGGGGTATCTACGAGCAGTACTTC; cdr3_aa: CAISEAPGGIYEQYF
j_call: TRBJ2-3; v_call: TRBV5-1; d_call: TRBD1; clone_size: NA; cdr3_nt: TGCGCCAGCAGCTCAGGGACAGGGCCAGATACGCAGTATTTT; cdr3_aa: CASSSGTGPDTQYF
j_call: TRBJ1-1; v_call: TRBV5-1; d_call: TRBD1; clone_size: NA; cdr3_nt: TGCGCCAGCAGCGCTTACAGGGGGGAAGGAAACACTGAAGCTTTCTTT; cdr3_aa: CASSAYRGEGNTEAFF
j_call: TRBJ1-5; v_call: TRBV4-3; d_call: NA; clone_size: NA; cdr3_nt: TGCGCCAGCAGCCAAGTCTCCGGGCAGGGGAAGAATCAGCCCCAGCATTTT; cdr3_aa: CASSQVSGQGKNQPQHF
j_call: TRBJ2-3; v_call: TRBV20-1; d_call: NA; clone_size: many; cdr3_nt: TGCAGTGCTAGCGGCACAGATACGCAGTATTTT; cdr3_aa: CSASGTDTQYF
j_call: TRBJ2-1; v_call: TRBV29-1; d_call: TRBD2; clone_size: many; cdr3_nt: TGCAGCGCCACGCTAGCGGGAGTAATACATGAGCAGTTCTTC; cdr3_aa: CSATLAGVIHEQFF
j_call: TRBJ2-1; v_call: TRBV5-1; d_call: TRBD2; clone_size: many; cdr3_nt: TGCGCCAGCAGCTACAGTAGCGGGAGCTACAATGAGCAGTTCTTC; cdr3_aa: CASSYSSGSYNEQFF
j_call: TRBJ2-7; v_call: TRBV6-5; d_call: NA; clone_size: many; cdr3_nt: TGTGCCAGCAGTCTCCTCGGGGCGTCCCCCTACGAGCAGTACTTC; cdr3_aa: CASSLLGASPYEQYF
j_call: TRBJ1-1; v_call: TRBV27; d_call: NA; clone_size: many; cdr3_nt: TGTGCCAGCAGTCTGACAAGCATGAACACTGAAGCTTTCTTT; cdr3_aa: CASSLTSMNTEAFF
j_call: TRBJ2-7; v_call: TRBV4-2; d_call: TRBD2; clone_size: few; cdr3_nt: TGTGCCAGCAGCCTACCGCTCGGGACTAGCGGGAGGGCCGGTGGCTACGAGCAGTACTTC; cdr3_aa: CASSLPLGTSGRAGGYEQYF
j_call: TRBJ2-7; v_call: TRBV5-1; d_call: NA; clone_size: few; cdr3_nt: TGCGCCAGCAGCCCTGAAGGGGCGCGACCCTACGAGCAGTACTTC; cdr3_aa: CASSPEGARPYEQYF
j_call: TRBJ1-2; v_call: TRBV27; d_call: NA; clone_size: NA; cdr3_nt: TGTGCCAGCAGTTTATCGGGCAGCCGCTCGAACTATGGCTACACCTTC; cdr3_aa: CASSLSGSRSNYGYTF
j_call: TRBJ2-1; v_call: TRBV6-1; d_call: NA; clone_size: many; cdr3_nt: TGTGCCAGCAGTGAATTCATGGGGAGTTCCTACAATGAGCAGTTCTTC; cdr3_aa: CASSEFMGSSYNEQFF
j_call: TRBJ1-5; v_call: TRBV15; d_call: TRBD1; clone_size: many; cdr3_nt: TGTGCCACCAGCAGAGGTCAACTAGGGGGCCCCCATCAGCCCCAGCATTTT; cdr3_aa: CATSRGQLGGPHQPQHF
j_call: TRBJ2-1; v_call: TRBV7-2; d_call: NA; clone_size: many; cdr3_nt: TGTGCCAGCAGTGGAGGGGGGAACTCCTACAATGAGCAGTTCTTC; cdr3_aa: CASSGGGNSYNEQFF
j_call: TRBJ2-5; v_call: TRBV7-9; d_call: TRBD2; clone_size: many; cdr3_nt: TGTGCCAGCAGCAGACTAGCGGGGCACGAGACCCAGTACTTC; cdr3_aa: CASSRLAGHETQYF
j_call: TRBJ1-6; v_call: TRBV4-2; d_call: NA; clone_size: NA; cdr3_nt: TGTGCCAGCAGCCAAGGACAGCAGGACGGTTCACCCCTCCACTTT; cdr3_aa: CASSQGQQDGSPLHF
j_call: TRBJ2-3; v_call: TRBV12-3/TRBV12-4; d_call: NA; clone_size: few; cdr3_nt: TGTGCCAGCAGTCGCCAAGAAACTAGCACAGATACGCAGTATTTT; cdr3_aa: CASSRQETSTDTQYF
j_call: TRBJ1-5; v_call: TRBV5-1; d_call: NA; clone_size: few; cdr3_nt: TGCGCCAGCAGCTGGGCCCCCCAGGGTAGGGGTCAGCCCCAGCATTTT; cdr3_aa: CASSWAPQGRGQPQHF
j_call: TRBJ2-7; v_call: TRBV7-2; d_call: NA; clone_size: NA; cdr3_nt: TGTGCCAGCAGCCCTACCGGCGGGATCGACGAGCAGTACTTC; cdr3_aa: CASSPTGGIDEQYF
j_call: TRBJ2-5; v_call: TRBV20-1; d_call: NA; clone_size: few; cdr3_nt: TGCAGTGCTAGAGATACGCTAGCGATCCAAGAGACCCAGTACTTC; cdr3_aa: CSARDTLAIQETQYF
j_call: TRBJ2-3; v_call: TRBV10-2; d_call: NA; clone_size: many; cdr3_nt: TGCGCCAGCAGCGAGGCAGATACGCAGTATTTT; cdr3_aa: CASSEADTQYF
j_call: TRBJ2-1; v_call: TRBV20-1; d_call: NA; clone_size: many; cdr3_nt: TGCAGTGCTAGAATGGCCGGGACTTACAGCTCCTACAATGAGCAGTTCTTC; cdr3_aa: CSARMAGTYSSYNEQFF
j_call: TRBJ2-7; v_call: TRBV27; d_call: TRBD1; clone_size: few; cdr3_nt: TGTGCCAGCAGCTCGATGGGGGGGACAGGGGACTACGAGCAGTACTTC; cdr3_aa: CASSSMGGTGDYEQYF